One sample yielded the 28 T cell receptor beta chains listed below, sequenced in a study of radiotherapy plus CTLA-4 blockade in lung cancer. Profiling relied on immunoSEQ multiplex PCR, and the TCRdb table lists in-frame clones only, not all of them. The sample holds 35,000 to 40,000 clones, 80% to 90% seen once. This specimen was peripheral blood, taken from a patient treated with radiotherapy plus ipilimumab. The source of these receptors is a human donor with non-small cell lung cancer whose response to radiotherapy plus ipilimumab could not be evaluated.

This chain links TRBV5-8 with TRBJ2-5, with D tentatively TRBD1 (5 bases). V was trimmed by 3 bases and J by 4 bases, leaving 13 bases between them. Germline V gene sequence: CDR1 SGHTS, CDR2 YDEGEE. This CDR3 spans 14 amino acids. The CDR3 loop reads CASSSRRGTETQYF. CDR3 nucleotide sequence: TGTGCCAGCAGCTCACGTAGGGGCACAGAGACCCAGTACTTC.

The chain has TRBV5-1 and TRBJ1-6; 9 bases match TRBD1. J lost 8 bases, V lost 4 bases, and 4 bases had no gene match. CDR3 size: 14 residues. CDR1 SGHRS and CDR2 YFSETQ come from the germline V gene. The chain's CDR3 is CASSQGTGHSPLHF. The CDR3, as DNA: TGCGCCAGCAGCCAAGGGACAGGGCATTCACCCCTCCACTTT.

The CDR3 nucleotides read TGTGCCAGCAGTTCGTCCGGGAGGACGGAGAACGAGCAGTACTTC. This translates into CASSSSGRTENEQYF. The V call is TRBV28, the J call TRBJ2-7; TRBD2 agrees at 7 bases. There are 15 residues in the CDR3. The J segment lost 5 bases and the V segment lost 4 bases, leaving 11 bases of the junction unmatched. Germline V gives CDR1 MDHEN, CDR2 SYDVKM.

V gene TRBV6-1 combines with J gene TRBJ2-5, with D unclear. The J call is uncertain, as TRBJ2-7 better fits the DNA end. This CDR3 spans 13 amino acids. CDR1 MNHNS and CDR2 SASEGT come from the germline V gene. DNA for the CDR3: TGTGCCAGCAGTGACACCTACTCCTACGAGCAGTACTTC. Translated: CASSDTYSYEQYF.

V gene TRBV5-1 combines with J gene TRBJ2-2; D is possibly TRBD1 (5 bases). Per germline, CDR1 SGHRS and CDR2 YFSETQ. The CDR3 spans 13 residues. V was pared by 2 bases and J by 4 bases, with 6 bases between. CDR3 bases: TGCGCCAGCAGCTTTCAGGGCACCGGGGAGCTGTTTTTT. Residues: CASSFQGTGELFF.

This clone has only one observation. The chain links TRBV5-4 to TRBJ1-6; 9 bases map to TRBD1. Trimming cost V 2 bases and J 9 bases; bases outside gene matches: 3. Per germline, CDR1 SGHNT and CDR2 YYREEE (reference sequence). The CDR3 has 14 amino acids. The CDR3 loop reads CASSLQGALSPLHF. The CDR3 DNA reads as TGTGCCAGCAGCTTACAGGGGGCGCTTTCACCCCTCCACTTT.

CDR3 coding DNA: TGTGCCAGTAGTATAGGCCTAGGACAGTCGGGTATCCCCGGGGAGCTGTTTTTT. Translating gives CASSIGLGQSGIPGELFF. The chain recombines TRBV19 with TRBJ2-2, with a weak D call TRBD1 (6 bases). The CDR3 spans 18 residues. The V gene's germline CDR1 is LNHDA and CDR2 SQIVND (reference sequence). V was shortened by 1 base and J by 6 bases, with 21 bases between the two germline ends. The whole variable domain, remainder taken from reference TRBV19 and TRBJ2-2, is DGGITQSPKYLFRKEGQNVTLSCEQNLNHDAMYWYRQDPGQGLRLIYYSQIVNDFQKGDIAEGYSVSREKKESFPLTVTSAQKNPTAFYLCASSIGLGQSGIPGELFFGEGSRLTVL.

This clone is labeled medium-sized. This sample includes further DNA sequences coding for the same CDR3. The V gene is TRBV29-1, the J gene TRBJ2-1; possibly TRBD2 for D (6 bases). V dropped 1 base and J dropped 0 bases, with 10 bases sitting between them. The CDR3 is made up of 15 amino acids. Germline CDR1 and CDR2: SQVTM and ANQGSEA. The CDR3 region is CSVEVWDSSYNEQFF. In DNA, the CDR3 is TGCAGCGTTGAAGTATGGGACTCCTCCTACAATGAGCAGTTCTTC.

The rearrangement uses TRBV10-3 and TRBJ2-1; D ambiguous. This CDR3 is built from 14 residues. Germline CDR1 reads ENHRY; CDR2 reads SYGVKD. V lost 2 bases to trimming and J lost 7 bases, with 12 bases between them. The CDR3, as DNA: TGTGCCATCAGTGAGCCCACCCTAAATAATGAGCAGTTCTTC. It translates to CAISEPTLNNEQFF.

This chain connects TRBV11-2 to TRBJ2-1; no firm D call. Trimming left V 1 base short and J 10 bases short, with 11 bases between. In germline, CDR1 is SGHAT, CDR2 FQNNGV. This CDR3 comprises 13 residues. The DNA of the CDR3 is TGTGCCAGCAGCTTAGGGAGAGCCCTCGAGCAGTTCTTC. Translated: CASSLGRALEQFF.

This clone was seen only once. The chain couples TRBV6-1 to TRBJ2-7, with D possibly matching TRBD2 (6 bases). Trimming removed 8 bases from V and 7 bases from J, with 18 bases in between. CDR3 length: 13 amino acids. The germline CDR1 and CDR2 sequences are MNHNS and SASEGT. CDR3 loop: CASGVTAAGEQYF. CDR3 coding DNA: TGTGCCAGCGGAGTTACTGCCGCGGGGGAGCAGTACTTC.

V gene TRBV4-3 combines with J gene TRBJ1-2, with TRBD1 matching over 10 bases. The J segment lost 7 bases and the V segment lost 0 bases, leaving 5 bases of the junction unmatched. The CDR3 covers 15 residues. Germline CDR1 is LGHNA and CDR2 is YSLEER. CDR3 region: CASSQDRWDRGGYTF. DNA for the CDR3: TGCGCCAGCAGCCAAGATCGATGGGACAGGGGTGGCTACACCTTC.

The CDR3: CASSSRDRVSSPLHF. For the CDR3, the DNA is TGTGCCAGCAGTTCCAGGGACAGGGTCTCCTCACCCCTCCACTTT. This rearrangement joins TRBV27 to TRBJ1-6, with 9 bases fitting TRBD1. V lost 4 bases, J lost 10 bases, and 8 bases stayed unmatched. Looked up from germline, CDR1 is MNHEY and CDR2 is SMNVEV (reference sequence). The CDR3 runs to 15 residues.

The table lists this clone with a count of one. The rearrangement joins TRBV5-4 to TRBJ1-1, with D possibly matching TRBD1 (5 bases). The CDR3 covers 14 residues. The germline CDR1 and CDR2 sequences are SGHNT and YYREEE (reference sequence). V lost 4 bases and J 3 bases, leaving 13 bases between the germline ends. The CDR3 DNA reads TGTGCCAGCAGCCGCGGGGGAGACTACACTGAAGCTTTCTTT. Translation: CASSRGGDYTEAFF. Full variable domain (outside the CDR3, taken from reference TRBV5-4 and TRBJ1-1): ETGVTQSPTHLIKTRGQQVTLRCSSQSGHNTVSWYQQALGQGPQFIFQYYREEENGRGNFPPRFSGLQFPNYSSELNVNALELDDSALYLCASSRGGDYTEAFFGQGTRLTVV.

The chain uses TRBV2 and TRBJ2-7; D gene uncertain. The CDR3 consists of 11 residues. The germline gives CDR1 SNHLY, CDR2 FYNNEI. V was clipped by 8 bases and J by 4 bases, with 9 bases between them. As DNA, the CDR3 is TGTGCCAGCTCACCCCAGTACGAGCAGTACTTC. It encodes CASSPQYEQYF.

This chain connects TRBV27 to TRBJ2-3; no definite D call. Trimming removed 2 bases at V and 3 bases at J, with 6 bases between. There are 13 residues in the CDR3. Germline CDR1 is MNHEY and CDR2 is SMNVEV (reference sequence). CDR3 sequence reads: CASSLIPTDTQYF. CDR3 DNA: TGTGCCAGCAGTTTAATCCCGACAGATACGCAGTATTTT.

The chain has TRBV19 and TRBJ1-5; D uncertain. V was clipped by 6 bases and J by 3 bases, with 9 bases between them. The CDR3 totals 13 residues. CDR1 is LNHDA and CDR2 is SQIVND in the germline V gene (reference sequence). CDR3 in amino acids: CASRRSPNQPQHF. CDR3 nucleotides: TGTGCCAGTAGGAGAAGTCCCAATCAGCCCCAGCATTTT.

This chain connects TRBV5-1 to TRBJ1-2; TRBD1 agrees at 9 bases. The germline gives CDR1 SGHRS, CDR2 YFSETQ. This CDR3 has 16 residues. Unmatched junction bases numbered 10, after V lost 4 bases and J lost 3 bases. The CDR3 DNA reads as TGCGCCAGCAGCAGGACAGGGGAGGCCTTGGACTATGGCTACACCTTC. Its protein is CASSRTGEALDYGYTF.

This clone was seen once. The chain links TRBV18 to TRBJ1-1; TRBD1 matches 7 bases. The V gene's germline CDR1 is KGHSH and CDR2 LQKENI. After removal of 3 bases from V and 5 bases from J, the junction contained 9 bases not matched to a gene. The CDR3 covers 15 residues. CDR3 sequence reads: CASSPKQGRGTEAFF. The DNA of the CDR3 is TGTGCCAGCTCACCCAAGCAGGGCAGGGGGACTGAAGCTTTCTTT.

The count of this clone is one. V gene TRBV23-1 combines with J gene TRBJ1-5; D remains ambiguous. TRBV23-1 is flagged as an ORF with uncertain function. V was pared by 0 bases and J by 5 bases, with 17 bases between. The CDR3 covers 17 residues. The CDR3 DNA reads TGCGCCAGCAGTCAATCAGCGGTCCGGGGAACCGATCAGCCCCAGCATTTT. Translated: CASSQSAVRGTDQPQHF.

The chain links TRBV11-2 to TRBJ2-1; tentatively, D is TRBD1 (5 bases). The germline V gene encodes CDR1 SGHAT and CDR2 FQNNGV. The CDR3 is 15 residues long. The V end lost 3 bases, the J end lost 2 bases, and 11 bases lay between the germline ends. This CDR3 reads CASSFGRVTYNEQFF. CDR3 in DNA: TGTGCCAGCAGCTTTGGCAGGGTGACCTACAATGAGCAGTTCTTC. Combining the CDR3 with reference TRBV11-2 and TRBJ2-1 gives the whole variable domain EAGVAQSPRYKIIEKRQSVAFWCNPISGHATLYWYQQILGQGPKLLIQFQNNGVVDDSQLPKDRFSAERLKGVDSTLKIQPAKLEDSAVYLCASSFGRVTYNEQFFGPGTRLTVL.

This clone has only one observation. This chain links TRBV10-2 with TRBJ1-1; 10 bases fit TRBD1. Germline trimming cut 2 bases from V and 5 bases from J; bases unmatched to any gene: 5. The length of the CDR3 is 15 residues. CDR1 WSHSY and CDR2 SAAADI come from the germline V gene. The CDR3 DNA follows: TGCGCCAGCAGTGAGCAAGGACAGGGGGAGACTGAAGCTTTCTTT. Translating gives CASSEQGQGETEAFF.

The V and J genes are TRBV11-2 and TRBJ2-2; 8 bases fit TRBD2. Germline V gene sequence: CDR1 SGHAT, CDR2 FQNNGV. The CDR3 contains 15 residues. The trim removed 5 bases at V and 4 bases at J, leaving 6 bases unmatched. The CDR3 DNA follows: TGTGCCAGCAGCCGGACTAGCTCAGTCACCGGGGAGCTGTTTTTT. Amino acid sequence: CASSRTSSVTGELFF.

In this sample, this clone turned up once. The CDR3 sequence is CASSIVAGGLAGANVLTF. The CDR3 DNA sequence: TGTGCCAGCAGTATTGTAGCGGGAGGGCTCGCAGGGGCCAACGTCCTGACTTTC. V usage is TRBV28 and J usage is TRBJ2-6; 11 nucleotides agree with TRBD2. J lost 4 bases, V lost 5 bases, and 10 bases had no gene match. From germline, CDR1 is MDHEN and CDR2 SYDVKM. CDR3 size: 18 residues.

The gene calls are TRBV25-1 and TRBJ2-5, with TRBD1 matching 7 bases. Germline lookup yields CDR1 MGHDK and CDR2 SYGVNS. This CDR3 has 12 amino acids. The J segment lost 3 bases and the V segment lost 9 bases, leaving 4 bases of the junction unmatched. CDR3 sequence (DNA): TGTGCCAGTAGGGGGCTCGAAGAGACCCAGTACTTC. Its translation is CASRGLEETQYF. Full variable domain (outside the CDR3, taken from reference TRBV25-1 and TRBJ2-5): EADIYQTPRYLVIGTGKKITLECSQTMGHDKMYWYQQDPGMELHLIHYSYGVNSTEKGDLSSESTVSRIRTEHFPLTLESARPSHTSQYLCASRGLEETQYFGPGTRLLVL.

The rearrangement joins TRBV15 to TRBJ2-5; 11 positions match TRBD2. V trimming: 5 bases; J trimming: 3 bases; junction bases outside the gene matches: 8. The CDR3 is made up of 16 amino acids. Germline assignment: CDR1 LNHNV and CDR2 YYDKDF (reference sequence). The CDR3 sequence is CATSVTSGSLEETQYF. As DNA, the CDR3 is TGTGCCACCAGCGTAACTAGCGGGAGTTTGGAAGAGACCCAGTACTTC.

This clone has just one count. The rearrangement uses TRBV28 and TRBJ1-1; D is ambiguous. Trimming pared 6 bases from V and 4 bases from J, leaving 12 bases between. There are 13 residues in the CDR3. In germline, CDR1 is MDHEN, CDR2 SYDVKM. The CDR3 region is CASSERGLTEAFF. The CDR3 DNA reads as TGTGCCAGCAGCGAAAGAGGGCTCACTGAAGCTTTCTTT.

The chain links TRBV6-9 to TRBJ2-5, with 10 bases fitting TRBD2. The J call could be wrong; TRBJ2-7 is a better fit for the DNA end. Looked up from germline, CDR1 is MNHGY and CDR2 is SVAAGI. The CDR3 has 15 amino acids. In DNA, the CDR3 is TGTGCCAGCAGTCCCTCAGCGGGAGGGGTTTACGAGCAGTACTTC. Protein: CASSPSAGGVYEQYF.